This T cell receptor (beta chain) was identified during a study of shared clonotypes between healthy human individuals. Sequenced by immunoSEQ multiplex PCR; TCRdb stores in-frame clones only, minus some. The table lists approximately 1.1 million clones, around three quarters of them singletons. Germline V lookup: CDR1 KGHSH, CDR2 LQKENI. CDR3 length: 16 amino acids. The V end was cut by 2 bases, the J end by 0 bases, with 11 bases between. This clone has more than one count but fewer than ten. Sequenced input: memory CD4+ T cells from PBMCs. The subset denotes: CD45RA-negative fraction. This TCR was sampled from a man between 18 and 29 years old in good health. Some clones in this sample may be carry-over from other donors' samples. The rearrangement uses TRBV18 and TRBJ1-3, with D unclear. The CDR3 reads CASSPLQTLSGNTIYF. Here the CDR3 DNA reads TGTGCCAGCTCACCATTGCAGACCCTCTCTGGAAACACCATATATTTT.